Each of the 8 T cell receptor beta chains below was sequenced from the same sample in a study of cytomegalovirus exposure and HLA in healthy donors. The PCR made use of 60 Vbeta and 13 Jbeta primers. Method: immunoSEQ multiplex PCR; TCRdb's copy keeps in-frame clones and lacks some. The profile covers about 160,000 clones, with roughly 80% appearing a single time and approximately 0.78% taken by the ten largest. Sequencing was performed on PBMCs. These receptors were collected from a woman aged 18-29 years in good health and CMV-seronegative.

This clone was counted once. The J gene is TRBJ1-1, the V gene TRBV6-6, with D tentatively TRBD1 (6 bases). This CDR3 has 15 amino acids. The V and J ends lost 11 bases and 1 base respectively, with 20 bases between them. The germline V gene has CDR1 MNHNY and CDR2 SVGAGI (reference sequence). Here the CDR3 DNA reads TGTGCCTCCAAGCTGGGGCAGGGGAGGAACACTGAAGCTTTCTTT. Translation: CASKLGQGRNTEAFF.

This chain links TRBV19 with TRBJ2-1; D is possibly TRBD1 (5 bases). With 5 bases removed from V and 5 bases from J, the gap between germline ends came to 13 bases. Germline V CDR1 and CDR2: LNHDA, SQIVND (reference sequence). The CDR3 consists of 14 residues. CDR3 sequence reads: CASSSRQSNNEQFF. As DNA, the CDR3 is TGTGCCAGTAGTTCAAGACAGTCTAACAATGAGCAGTTCTTC.

The chain has TRBV9 and TRBJ2-3, with 7 bases that match TRBD2. The junction had 7 bases not matched to a gene; V was cut back by 4 bases and J by 5 bases. The CDR3 has 14 residues. Per the germline V gene, CDR1 is SGDLS and CDR2 is YYNGEE. CDR3 loop: CASSREVAGDTQYF. The CDR3 DNA reads as TGTGCCAGCAGCCGGGAGGTAGCGGGAGATACGCAGTATTTT.

This clone was counted only a few times. The chain has TRBV15 and TRBJ1-5, with a weak D call TRBD1 (5 bases). Trimming cost V 1 base and J 8 bases, with 12 bases left between them. This CDR3 region has 14 residues. Germline CDR1 is LNHNV and CDR2 is YYDKDF (reference sequence). The CDR3 sequence is CATSRGFGGEPQHF. The CDR3 DNA reads as TGTGCCACCAGCAGAGGGTTCGGGGGGGAGCCCCAGCATTTT. The whole variable domain, remainder taken from reference TRBV15 and TRBJ1-5, is DAMVIQNPRYQVTQFGKPVTLSCSQTLNHNVMYWYQQKSSQAPKLLFHYYDKDFNNEADTPDNFQSRRPNTSFCFLDIRSPGLGDTAMYLCATSRGFGGEPQHFGDGTRLSIL.

The DNA for the CDR3 is TGCGCCAGCGGCAGGGTTTCTAGCACAGATACGCAGTATTTT. Translated: CASGRVSSTDTQYF. The genes are TRBV5-1 and TRBJ2-3, with D perhaps TRBD1 (5 bases). Germline V gene data show CDR1 as SGHRS and CDR2 as YFSETQ. This CDR3 is built from 14 residues. Trimming removed 7 bases from V and 0 bases from J, with 12 bases in between.

V usage is TRBV7-3 and J usage is TRBJ2-1, with TRBD1 matching 8 bases. Germline CDR1 and CDR2: SGHTA and FQGTGA. The CDR3 runs 14 residues. Trimming cost V 5 bases and J 8 bases; bases outside gene matches: 8. Here the CDR3 DNA reads TGTGCCAGCAGCCCTACGGCGACAGGGGATGAGCAGTTCTTC. This codes for CASSPTATGDEQFF.

Concerning this clone: The junction departs from the called germline gene at one end, perhaps through a read error. The chain joins TRBV7-9 to TRBJ2-1; 14 bases line up with TRBD2. Germline loops: CDR1 SEHNR, CDR2 FQNEAQ (reference sequence). There are 17 residues in the CDR3. CDR3 DNA sequence: TGTTCCAGCAGCTCCGGGACTAGCGGGAGCTCCTACAATGAGCAGTTCTTC. It yields the protein CSSSSGTSGSSYNEQFF.

The gene calls are TRBV7-2 and TRBJ2-7; D is uncertain. CDR1 is SGHTA, CDR2 FQGNSA, per germline. The CDR3 has 13 amino acids. The V and J ends lost 5 bases and 2 bases respectively, with 10 bases between them. The CDR3 DNA follows: TGTGCCAGCAGCCTACTATTGACCTACGAGCAGTACTTC. This gives the protein CASSLLLTYEQYF.